This entry lists 14 T cell receptor beta chains sequenced from one sample in a study of metastatic and nonmetastatic thyroid tumors. Every patient was untreated before thyroid surgery. With MiXCR, TCRdb called clones anew from the PCR reads. The sample includes more than 15,000 clones, around a quarter of them seen just once. Input material: blood. The origin of the receptors is a female donor with papillary thyroid cancer or a benign thyroid nodule (not recorded which). Some clones in this sample may be carry-over from other donors' samples.

Many counts were recorded for this clone. The rearrangement uses TRBV4-1 and TRBJ1-2; TRBD1 matches at 7 bases. CDR1 is MGHRA and CDR2 is YSYEKL in the germline V gene. The CDR3 sequence is 13 residues long. Trimming removed 1 base from V and 6 bases from J; junction bases left unmatched: 2. CDR3 residues: CASSQVTGDGYTF. CDR3 bases: TGCGCCAGCAGCCAAGTAACAGGGGATGGCTACACCTTC.

V is TRBV11-2 and J is TRBJ1-5; the D gene is possibly TRBD1 (5 bases). The CDR3 is 16 residues long. Germline V gene data show CDR1 as SGHAT and CDR2 as FQNNGV. Trimming removed 1 base at V and 1 base at J, with 11 bases between. The chain's CDR3 is CASSLVGGGSNQPQHF. The CDR3 coding sequence is TGTGCCAGCAGCTTAGTCGGGGGTGGAAGCAATCAGCCCCAGCATTTT.

The chain joins TRBV5-8 to TRBJ1-3, with TRBD1 as a possible D gene (5 bases). The germline V gene encodes CDR1 SGHTS and CDR2 YDEGEE. This CDR3 is 15 amino acids long. The V end lost 6 bases, the J end lost 1 base, and 14 bases lay between the germline ends. CDR3 amino acids: CASTEPGTSGNTIYF. DNA of the CDR3: TGTGCCAGCACCGAACCAGGGACGTCTGGAAACACCATATATTTT.

By frequency in the sample, this clone is medium-sized. The chain joins TRBV6-1 to TRBJ1-6, with unresolved D. This CDR3 has 12 amino acids. The V and J ends lost 6 bases and 4 bases respectively, with 4 bases between them. The V gene's germline CDR1 is MNHNS and CDR2 SASEGT. Here the CDR3 DNA reads TGTGCCAGCAGGCGGTATAATTCACCCCTCCACTTT. This translates into CASRRYNSPLHF.

The rearrangement joins TRBV11-2 to TRBJ2-7; D is possibly TRBD1 (7 bases). The CDR3 spans 14 residues. Trimming cost V 3 bases and J 4 bases, with 13 bases left between them. Germline V gene data show CDR1 as SGHAT and CDR2 as FQNNGV. The CDR3 loop is CASSLGGTVYEQYF. CDR3 bases: TGTGCCAGCAGCTTGGGCGGGACAGTTTACGAGCAGTACTTC.

This clone was seen repeatedly, ten times or more. The chain has TRBV7-3 and TRBJ2-2, with 13 bases lining up with TRBD2. The CDR3 spans 15 residues. From germline, CDR1 is SGHTA and CDR2 FQGTGA. V lost 4 bases to trimming and J lost 6 bases; unmatched junction nucleotides: 2. The CDR3 sequence: CASSSLAGGPGELFF. CDR3 in DNA: TGTGCCAGCAGCTCACTAGCGGGAGGGCCCGGGGAGCTGTTTTTT. The full variable domain, rest sourced from reference TRBV7-3 and TRBJ2-2, is GAGVSQTPSNKVTEKGKYVELRCDPISGHTALYWYRQSLGQGPEFLIYFQGTGAADDSGLPNDRFFAVRPEGSVSTLKIQRTERGDSAVYLCASSSLAGGPGELFFGEGSRLTVL.

V gene TRBV3-1 combines with J gene TRBJ2-5; D might be TRBD1 (6 bases). Germline CDR1 LGHDT, CDR2 YNNKEL (reference sequence). CDR3 length equals 12 residues. Trimming left V 3 bases short and J 11 bases short, with 13 bases between. The CDR3 DNA sequence: TGTGCCAGCAGCCAGAAAACAGGGCCGCAGTACTTC. Its translation: CASSQKTGPQYF.

The sample holds a few counts of this clone. The chain is built from TRBV12-3 or TRBV12-4 and TRBJ1-5; perhaps TRBD1 as D (5 bases). The germline V and J ends were trimmed by 5 bases and 3 bases, with 20 bases remaining between them. The CDR3 extends over 17 amino acids. The CDR3 DNA sequence: TGTGCCAGCAGTCCGGGGCCTGCACTTATACTCAATCAGCCCCAGCATTTT. Protein product: CASSPGPALILNQPQHF.

The chain has TRBV20-1 and TRBJ1-3; D gene ambiguous. Germline CDR1 DFQATT, CDR2 SNEGSKA (reference sequence). V lost 0 bases and J lost 7, with 13 bases in between. The CDR3 is 14 residues long. In nucleotides, the CDR3 is TGCAGTGCTAGAGATCGTCAGATGGGGAACACCATATATTTT. Translated, it gives CSARDRQMGNTIYF.

This clone was seen repeatedly, ten times or more. This chain uses TRBV7-2 with TRBJ1-2; 8 positions match TRBD1. Germline lookup yields CDR1 SGHTA and CDR2 FQGNSA. Unmatched junction bases numbered 12, after V lost 5 bases and J lost 7 bases. The CDR3 is 15 amino acids. Here the CDR3 reads CASSPHLTGGGGYTF. In DNA, the CDR3 is TGTGCCAGCAGCCCCCATTTAACAGGGGGGGGTGGCTACACCTTC.

This clone came up once. The chain carries TRBV7-6 and TRBJ1-1, with D hard to call. V was clipped by 6 bases and J by 3 bases, with 11 bases between them. This CDR3 has 13 residues. Germline values: CDR1 SGHVS, CDR2 FNYEAQ. CDR3 in amino acids: CASSHGWDTEAFF. For the CDR3, the DNA is TGTGCCAGCAGTCATGGTTGGGACACTGAAGCTTTCTTT.

V usage is TRBV6-1 and J usage is TRBJ2-7; 8 positions agree with TRBD2. V lost 5 bases to trimming and J lost 3 bases; unmatched junction nucleotides: 12. Per the germline V gene, CDR1 is MNHNS and CDR2 is SASEGT. CDR3 length: 16 amino acids. CDR3 region: CASSKTPPGGNYEQYF. CDR3 nucleotides: TGTGCCAGCAGTAAGACCCCTCCGGGGGGGAACTACGAGCAGTACTTC.

This clone has more than one count but fewer than ten. The junction departs from the called germline gene at one end, perhaps through a read error. The V and J genes are TRBV6-1 and TRBJ2-2; D perhaps matches TRBD1 (5 bases). The CDR3 is 13 residues long. Germline V gene data show CDR1 as MNHNS and CDR2 as SASEGT. CDR3 amino acids: CASRDMHTWELFF. CDR3 sequence (DNA): TGTGCCAGCAGGGACATGCACACCTGGGAGCTGTTTTTT.

This clone was seen at least ten times. The rearrangement links TRBV10-3 to TRBJ2-5, with D possibly called TRBD1 or TRBD2 (5 bases each). This CDR3 region has 13 residues. The ends were cut back, 7 bases at V and 4 bases at J, with 13 bases in the middle. Germline CDR1 is ENHRY and CDR2 is SYGVKD. CDR3 loop: CAITRDLGETQYF. Written as DNA, the CDR3 is TGTGCCATCACCCGGGACCTGGGAGAGACCCAGTACTTC.